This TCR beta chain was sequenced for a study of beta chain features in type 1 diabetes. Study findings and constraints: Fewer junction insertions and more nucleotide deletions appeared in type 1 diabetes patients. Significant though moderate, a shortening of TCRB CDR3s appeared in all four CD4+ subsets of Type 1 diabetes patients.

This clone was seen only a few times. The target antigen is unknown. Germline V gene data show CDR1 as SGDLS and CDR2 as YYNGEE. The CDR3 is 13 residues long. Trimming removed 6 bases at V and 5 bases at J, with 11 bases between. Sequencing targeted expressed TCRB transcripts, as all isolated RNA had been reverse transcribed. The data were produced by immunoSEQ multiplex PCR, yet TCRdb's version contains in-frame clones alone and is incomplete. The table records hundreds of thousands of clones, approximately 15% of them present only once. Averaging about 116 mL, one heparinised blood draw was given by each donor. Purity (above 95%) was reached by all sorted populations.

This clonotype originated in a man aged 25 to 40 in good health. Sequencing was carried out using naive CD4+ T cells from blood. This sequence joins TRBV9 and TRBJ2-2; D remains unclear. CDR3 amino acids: CASKGQITGELFF. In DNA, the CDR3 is TGTGCCAGCAAAGGCCAAATAACCGGGGAGCTGTTTTTT.